This T cell receptor beta chain was sequenced in a study of beta chain features in type 1 diabetes. Across the whole study: There was similarity between patients and healthy donors in age, gender and cell yields.

Stem cell-like memory, regulatory, central memory and naive CD4+ cells were sorted via CD45RO/CCR7/CD25/CD127/CD95/CD27. Populations obtained by sorting all exceeded 98% purity. Investigators reverse transcribed all isolated RNA, so they sequenced expressed TCRB transcripts. Clones were sequenced by immunoSEQ multiplex PCR, and TCRdb holds only the in-frame ones, with some missing. The sample has over 150,000 clones, approximately 8.1% seen once. V lost 10 bases and J lost 2; bases outside the gene matches: 7. Per the germline V gene, CDR1 is SGHNT and CDR2 is YYREEE (reference sequence). The CDR3 totals 14 residues.

This receptor was identified in a man between 18 and 29 years old in good health. This rearrangement joins TRBV5-4 to TRBJ2-2, with 8 bases lining up with TRBD2. Sequencing was done on a sample of central memory CD4+ T cells from blood. The CDR3 is CAVGLAGNTGELFF. CDR3 in DNA: TGTGCCGTCGGGCTAGCGGGCAACACCGGGGAGCTGTTTTTT. Using reference TRBV5-4 and TRBJ2-2 for the parts outside the CDR3, the full variable domain is ETGVTQSPTHLIKTRGQQVTLRCSSQSGHNTVSWYQQALGQGPQFIFQYYREEENGRGNFPPRFSGLQFPNYSSELNVNALELDDSALYLCAVGLAGNTGELFFGEGSRLTVL.